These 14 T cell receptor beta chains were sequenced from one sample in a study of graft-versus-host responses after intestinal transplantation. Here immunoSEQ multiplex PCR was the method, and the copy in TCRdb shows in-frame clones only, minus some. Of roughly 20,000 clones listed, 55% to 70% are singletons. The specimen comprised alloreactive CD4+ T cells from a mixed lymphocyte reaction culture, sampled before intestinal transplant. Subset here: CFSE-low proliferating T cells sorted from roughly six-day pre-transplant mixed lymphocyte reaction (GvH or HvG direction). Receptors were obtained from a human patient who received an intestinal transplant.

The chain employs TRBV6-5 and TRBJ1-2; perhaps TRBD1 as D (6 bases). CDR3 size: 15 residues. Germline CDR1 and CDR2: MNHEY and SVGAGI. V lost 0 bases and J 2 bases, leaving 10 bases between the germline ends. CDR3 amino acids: CASSYSGRGNYGYTF. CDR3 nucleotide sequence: TGTGCCAGCAGTTACTCCGGCAGGGGAAACTATGGCTACACCTTC.

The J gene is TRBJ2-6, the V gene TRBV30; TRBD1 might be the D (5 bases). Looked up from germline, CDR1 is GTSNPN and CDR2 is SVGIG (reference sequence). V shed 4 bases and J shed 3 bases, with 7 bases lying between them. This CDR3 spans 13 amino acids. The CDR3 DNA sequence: TGTGCCTGGACAGGGTTTGGGGCCAACGTCCTGACTTTC. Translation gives CAWTGFGANVLTF.

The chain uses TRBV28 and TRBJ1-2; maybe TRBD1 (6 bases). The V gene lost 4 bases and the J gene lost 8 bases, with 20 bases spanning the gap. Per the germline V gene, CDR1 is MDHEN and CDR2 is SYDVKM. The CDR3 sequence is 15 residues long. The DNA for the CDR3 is TGTGCCAGCAGTTCCCCCATCGGGGGGGCAGGAGGCTACACCTTC. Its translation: CASSSPIGGAGGYTF.

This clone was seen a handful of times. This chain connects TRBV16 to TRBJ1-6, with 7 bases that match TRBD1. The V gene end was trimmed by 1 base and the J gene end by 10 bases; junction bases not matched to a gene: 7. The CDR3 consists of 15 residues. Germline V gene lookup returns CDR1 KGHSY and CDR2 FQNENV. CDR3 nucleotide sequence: TGTGCCAGCAGCCAATGGCAGGGGGTTGGCTCACCCCTCCACTTT. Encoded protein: CASSQWQGVGSPLHF.

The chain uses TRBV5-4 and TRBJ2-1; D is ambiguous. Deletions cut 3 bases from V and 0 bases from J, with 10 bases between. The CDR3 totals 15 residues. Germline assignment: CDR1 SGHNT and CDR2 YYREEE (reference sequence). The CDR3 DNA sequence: TGTGCCAGCAGCTGGAGAGTAGGCTCCTACAATGAGCAGTTCTTC. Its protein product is CASSWRVGSYNEQFF.

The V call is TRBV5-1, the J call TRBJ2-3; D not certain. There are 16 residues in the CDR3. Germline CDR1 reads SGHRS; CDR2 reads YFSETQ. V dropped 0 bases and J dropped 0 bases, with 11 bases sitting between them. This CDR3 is CASSLVPVSSTDTQYF. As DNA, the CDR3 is TGCGCCAGCAGCTTGGTACCAGTATCTAGCACAGATACGCAGTATTTT.

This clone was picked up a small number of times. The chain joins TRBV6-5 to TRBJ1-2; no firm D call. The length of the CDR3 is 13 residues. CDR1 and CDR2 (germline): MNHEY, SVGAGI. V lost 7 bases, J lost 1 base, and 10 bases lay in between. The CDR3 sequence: CASKEKSNYGYTF. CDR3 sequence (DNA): TGTGCCAGCAAGGAGAAGAGTAACTATGGCTACACCTTC.

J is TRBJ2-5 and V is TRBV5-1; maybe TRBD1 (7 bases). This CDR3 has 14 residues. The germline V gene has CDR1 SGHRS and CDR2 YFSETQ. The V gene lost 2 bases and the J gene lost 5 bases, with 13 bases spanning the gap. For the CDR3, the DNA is TGCGCCAGCAGCTTTACAGGGGCGGGGGAGACCCAGTACTTC. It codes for CASSFTGAGETQYF. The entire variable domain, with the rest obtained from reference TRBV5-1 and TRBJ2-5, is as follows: KAGVTQTPRYLIKTRGQQVTLSCSPISGHRSVSWYQQTPGQGLQFLFEYFSETQRNKGNFPGRFSGRQFSNSRSEMNVSTLELGDSALYLCASSFTGAGETQYFGPGTRLLVL.

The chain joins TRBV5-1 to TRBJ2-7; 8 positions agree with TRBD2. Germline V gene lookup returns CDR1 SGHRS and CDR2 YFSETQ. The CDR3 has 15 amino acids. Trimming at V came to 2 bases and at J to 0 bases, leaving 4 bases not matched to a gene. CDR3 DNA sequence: TGCGCCAGCAGCTTACTCGGACTAGCCTCCTACGAGCAGTACTTC. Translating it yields CASSLLGLASYEQYF. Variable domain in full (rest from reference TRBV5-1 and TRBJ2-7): KAGVTQTPRYLIKTRGQQVTLSCSPISGHRSVSWYQQTPGQGLQFLFEYFSETQRNKGNFPGRFSGRQFSNSRSEMNVSTLELGDSALYLCASSLLGLASYEQYFGPGTRLTVT.

The CDR3 region is CSVVGQGPYYGGYTF. The CDR3 coding sequence is TGCAGCGTCGTTGGACAGGGGCCTTATTATGGTGGCTACACCTTC. The rearrangement joins TRBV29-1 to TRBJ1-2, with 9 bases fitting TRBD1. Germline values: CDR1 SQVTM, CDR2 ANQGSEA. The CDR3 length is 15 residues. With 6 bases clipped from V and 7 bases from J, the junction kept 15 bases outside the gene matches.

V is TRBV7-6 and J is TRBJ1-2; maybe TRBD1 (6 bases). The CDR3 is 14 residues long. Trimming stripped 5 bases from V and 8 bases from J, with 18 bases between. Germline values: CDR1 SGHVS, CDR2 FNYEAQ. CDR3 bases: TGTGCCAGCAGCCCACAAGGACAGTCGTACGGCTACACCTTC. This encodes CASSPQGQSYGYTF.

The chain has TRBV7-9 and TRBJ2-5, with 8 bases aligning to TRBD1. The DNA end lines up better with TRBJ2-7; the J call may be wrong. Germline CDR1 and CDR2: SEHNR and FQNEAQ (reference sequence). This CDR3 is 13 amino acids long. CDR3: CASSFLTGDEQYF. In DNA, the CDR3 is TGTGCCAGCAGCTTCCTGACAGGGGACGAGCAGTACTTC.

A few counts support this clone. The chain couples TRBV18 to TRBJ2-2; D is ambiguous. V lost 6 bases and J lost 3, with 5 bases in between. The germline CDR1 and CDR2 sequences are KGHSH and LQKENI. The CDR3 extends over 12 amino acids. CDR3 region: CASSPYTGELFF. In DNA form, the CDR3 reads TGTGCCAGCTCCCCGTACACCGGGGAGCTGTTTTTT.

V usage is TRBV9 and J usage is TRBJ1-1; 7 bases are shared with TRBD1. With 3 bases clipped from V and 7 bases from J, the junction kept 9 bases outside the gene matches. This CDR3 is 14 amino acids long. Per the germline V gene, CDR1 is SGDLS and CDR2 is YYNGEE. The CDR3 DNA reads TGTGCCAGCAGCGCAGGGGGGACGCTACTTGAAGCTTTCTTT. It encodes CASSAGGTLLEAFF.